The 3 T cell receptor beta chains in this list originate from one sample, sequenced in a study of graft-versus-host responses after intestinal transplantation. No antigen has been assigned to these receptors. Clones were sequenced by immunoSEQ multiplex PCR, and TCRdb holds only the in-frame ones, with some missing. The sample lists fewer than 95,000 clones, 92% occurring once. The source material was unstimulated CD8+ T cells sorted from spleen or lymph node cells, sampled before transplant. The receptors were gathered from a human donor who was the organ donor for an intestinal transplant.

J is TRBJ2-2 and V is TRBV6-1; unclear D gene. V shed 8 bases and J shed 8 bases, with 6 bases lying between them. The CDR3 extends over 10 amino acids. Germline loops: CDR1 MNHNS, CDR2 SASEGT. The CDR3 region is CASLSGELFF. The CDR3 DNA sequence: TGTGCCAGCCTTTCGGGGGAGCTGTTTTTT.

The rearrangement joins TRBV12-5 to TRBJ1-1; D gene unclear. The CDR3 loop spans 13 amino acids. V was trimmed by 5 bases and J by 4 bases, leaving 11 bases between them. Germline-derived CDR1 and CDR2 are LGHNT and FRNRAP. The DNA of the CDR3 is TGTGCTAGTGGTACCCCAAGCCTCACTGAAGCTTTCTTT. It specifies CASGTPSLTEAFF.

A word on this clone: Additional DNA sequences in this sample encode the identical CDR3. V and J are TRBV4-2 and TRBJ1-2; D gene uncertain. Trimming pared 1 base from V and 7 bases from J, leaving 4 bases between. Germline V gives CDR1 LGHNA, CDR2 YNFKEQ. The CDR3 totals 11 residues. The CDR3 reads CASSQGSGYTF. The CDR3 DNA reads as TGTGCCAGCAGCCAAGGGAGTGGCTACACCTTC.